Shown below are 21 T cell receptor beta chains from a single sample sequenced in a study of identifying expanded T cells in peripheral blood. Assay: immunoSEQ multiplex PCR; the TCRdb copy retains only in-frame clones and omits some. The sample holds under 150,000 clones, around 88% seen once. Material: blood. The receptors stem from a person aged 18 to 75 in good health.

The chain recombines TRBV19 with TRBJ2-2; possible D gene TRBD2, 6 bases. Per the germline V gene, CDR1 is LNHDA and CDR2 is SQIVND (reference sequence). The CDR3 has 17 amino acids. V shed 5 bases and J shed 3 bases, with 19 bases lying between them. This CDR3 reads CASSGGPGLSDTGELFF. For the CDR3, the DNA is TGTGCCAGTAGTGGTGGACCGGGACTCAGCGACACCGGGGAGCTGTTTTTT.

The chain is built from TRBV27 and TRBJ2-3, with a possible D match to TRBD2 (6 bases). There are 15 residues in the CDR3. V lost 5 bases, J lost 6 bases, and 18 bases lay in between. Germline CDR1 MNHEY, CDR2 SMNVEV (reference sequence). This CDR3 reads CASSPGWGELDTQYF. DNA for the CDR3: TGTGCCAGCAGTCCCGGGTGGGGGGAGTTGGATACGCAGTATTTT.

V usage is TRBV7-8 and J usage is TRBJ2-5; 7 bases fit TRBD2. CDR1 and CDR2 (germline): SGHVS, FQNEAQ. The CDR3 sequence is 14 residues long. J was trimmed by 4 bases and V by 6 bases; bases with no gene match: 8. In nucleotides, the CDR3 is TGTGCCAGCAGTCGGCGGGAGAGGGGAGAGACCCAGTACTTC. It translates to CASSRRERGETQYF.

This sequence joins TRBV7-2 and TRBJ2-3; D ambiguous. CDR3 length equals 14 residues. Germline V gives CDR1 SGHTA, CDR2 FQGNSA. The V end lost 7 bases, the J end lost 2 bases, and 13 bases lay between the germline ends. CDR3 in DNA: TGTGCCAGCAATGATCCCGGCTCCACAGATACGCAGTATTTT. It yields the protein CASNDPGSTDTQYF. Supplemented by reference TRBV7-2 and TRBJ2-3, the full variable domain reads GAGVSQSPSNKVTEKGKDVELRCDPISGHTALYWYRQSLGQGLEFLIYFQGNSAPDKSGLPSDRFSAERTGGSVSTLTIQRTQQEDSAVYLCASNDPGSTDTQYFGPGTRLTVL.

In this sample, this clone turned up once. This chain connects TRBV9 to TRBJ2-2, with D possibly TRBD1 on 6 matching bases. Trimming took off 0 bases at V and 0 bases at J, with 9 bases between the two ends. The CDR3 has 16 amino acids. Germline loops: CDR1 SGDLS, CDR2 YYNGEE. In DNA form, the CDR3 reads TGTGCCAGCAGCGTAGTGGACAGTGCGAACACCGGGGAGCTGTTTTTT. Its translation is CASSVVDSANTGELFF.

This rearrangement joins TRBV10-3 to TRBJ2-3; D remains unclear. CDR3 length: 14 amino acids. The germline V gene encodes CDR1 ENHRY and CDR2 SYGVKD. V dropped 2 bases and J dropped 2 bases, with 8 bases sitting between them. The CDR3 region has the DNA TGTGCCATCAGTGAGAGGCAAGCCACAGATACGCAGTATTTT. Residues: CAISERQATDTQYF.

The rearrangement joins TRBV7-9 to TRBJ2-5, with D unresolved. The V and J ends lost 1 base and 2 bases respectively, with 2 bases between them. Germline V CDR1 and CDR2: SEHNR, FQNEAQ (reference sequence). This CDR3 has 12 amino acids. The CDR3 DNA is TGTGCCAGCAGCTTAGTACAAGAGACCCAGTACTTC. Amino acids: CASSLVQETQYF.

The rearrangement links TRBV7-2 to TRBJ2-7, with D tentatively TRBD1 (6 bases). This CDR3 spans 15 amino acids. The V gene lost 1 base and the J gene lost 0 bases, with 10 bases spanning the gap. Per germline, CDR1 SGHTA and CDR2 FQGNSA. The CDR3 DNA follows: TGTGCCAGCAGCTTAGACAGGGCCGTCTCCTACGAGCAGTACTTC. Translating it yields CASSLDRAVSYEQYF.

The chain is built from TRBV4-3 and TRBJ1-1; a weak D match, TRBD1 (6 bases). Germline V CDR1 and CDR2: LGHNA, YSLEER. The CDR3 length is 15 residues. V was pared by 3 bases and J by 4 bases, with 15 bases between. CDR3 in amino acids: CASSHLAQGSTEAFF. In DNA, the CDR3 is TGCGCCAGCAGCCATCTTGCACAGGGAAGCACTGAAGCTTTCTTT.

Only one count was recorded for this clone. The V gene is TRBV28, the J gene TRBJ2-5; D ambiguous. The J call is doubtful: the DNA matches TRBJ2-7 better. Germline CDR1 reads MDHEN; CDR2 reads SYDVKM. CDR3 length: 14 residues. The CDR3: CASSYSRSTYEQYF. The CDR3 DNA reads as TGTGCCAGCAGCTACTCCCGGTCTACCTACGAGCAGTACTTC.

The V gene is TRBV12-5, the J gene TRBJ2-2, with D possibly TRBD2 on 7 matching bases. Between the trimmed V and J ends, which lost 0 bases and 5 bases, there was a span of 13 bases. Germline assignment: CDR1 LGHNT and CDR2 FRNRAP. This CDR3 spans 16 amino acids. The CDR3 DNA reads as TGTGCTAGTGGTTTGGTGGGAGGGGGAAGAACCGGGGAGCTGTTTTTT. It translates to CASGLVGGGRTGELFF.

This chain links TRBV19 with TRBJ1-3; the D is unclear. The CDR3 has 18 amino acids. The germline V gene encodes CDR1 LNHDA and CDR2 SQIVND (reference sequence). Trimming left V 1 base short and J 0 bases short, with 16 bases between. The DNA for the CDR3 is TGTGCCAGTAGTATAGGTCTTCTTCGAGGGAACTCTGGAAACACCATATATTTT. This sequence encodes CASSIGLLRGNSGNTIYF.

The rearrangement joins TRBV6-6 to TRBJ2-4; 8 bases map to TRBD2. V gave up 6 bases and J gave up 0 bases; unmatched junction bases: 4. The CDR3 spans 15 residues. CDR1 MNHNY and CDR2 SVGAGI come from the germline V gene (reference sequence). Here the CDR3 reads CASSSGGEAKNIQYF. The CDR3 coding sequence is TGTGCCAGCAGCTCGGGAGGGGAAGCCAAAAACATTCAGTACTTC.

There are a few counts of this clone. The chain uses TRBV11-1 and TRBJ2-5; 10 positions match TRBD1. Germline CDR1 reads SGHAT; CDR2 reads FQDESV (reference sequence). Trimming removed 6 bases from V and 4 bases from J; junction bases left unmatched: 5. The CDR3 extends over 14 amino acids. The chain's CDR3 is CASRAGTGVETQYF. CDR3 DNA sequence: TGTGCCAGCAGGGCCGGGACAGGGGTAGAGACCCAGTACTTC. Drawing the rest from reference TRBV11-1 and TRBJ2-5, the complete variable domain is EAEVAQSPRYKITEKSQAVAFWCDPISGHATLYWYRQILGQGPELLVQFQDESVVDDSQLPKDRFSAERLKGVDSTLKIQPAELGDSAMYLCASRAGTGVETQYFGPGTRLLVL.

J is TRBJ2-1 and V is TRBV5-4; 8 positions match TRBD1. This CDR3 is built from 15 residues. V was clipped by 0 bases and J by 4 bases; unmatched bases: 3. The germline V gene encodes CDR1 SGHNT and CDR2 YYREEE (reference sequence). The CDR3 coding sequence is TGTGCCAGCAGCTTGGGACAGGGGATATACAATGAGCAGTTCTTC. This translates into CASSLGQGIYNEQFF.

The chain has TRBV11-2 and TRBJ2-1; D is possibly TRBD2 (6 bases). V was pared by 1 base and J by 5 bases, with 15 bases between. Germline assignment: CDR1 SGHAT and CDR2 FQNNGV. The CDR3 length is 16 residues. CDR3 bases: TGTGCCAGCAGCTTAGTCGGCGGGGTCTACCACAATGAGCAGTTCTTC. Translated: CASSLVGGVYHNEQFF.

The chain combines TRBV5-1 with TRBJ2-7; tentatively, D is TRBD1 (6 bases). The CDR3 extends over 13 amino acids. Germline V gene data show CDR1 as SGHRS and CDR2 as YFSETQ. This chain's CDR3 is CASKVGQLYEQYF. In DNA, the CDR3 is TGCGCAAGTAAAGTCGGACAGCTCTACGAGCAGTACTTC.

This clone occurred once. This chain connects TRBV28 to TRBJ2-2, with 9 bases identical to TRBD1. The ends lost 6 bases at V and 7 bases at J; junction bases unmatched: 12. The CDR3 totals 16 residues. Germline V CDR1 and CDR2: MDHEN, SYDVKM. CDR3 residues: CASSTSGTGLSGELFF. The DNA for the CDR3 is TGTGCCAGCAGCACGAGTGGGACAGGGTTAAGCGGGGAGCTGTTTTTT.

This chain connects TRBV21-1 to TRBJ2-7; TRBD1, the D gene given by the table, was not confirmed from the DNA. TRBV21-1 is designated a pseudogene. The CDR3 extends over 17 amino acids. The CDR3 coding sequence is TGTGCCAGCAGCAATAGAGTTACGGCAGGTTGCCTCTACGAGCAGTACTTC. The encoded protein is CASSNRVTAGCLYEQYF.

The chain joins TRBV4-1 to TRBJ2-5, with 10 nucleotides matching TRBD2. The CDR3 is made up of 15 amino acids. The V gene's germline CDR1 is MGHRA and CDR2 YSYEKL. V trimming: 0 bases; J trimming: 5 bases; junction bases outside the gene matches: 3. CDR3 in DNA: TGCGCCAGCAGCCAAGAAACTAGCGGGGAGGAGACCCAGTACTTC. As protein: CASSQETSGEETQYF.

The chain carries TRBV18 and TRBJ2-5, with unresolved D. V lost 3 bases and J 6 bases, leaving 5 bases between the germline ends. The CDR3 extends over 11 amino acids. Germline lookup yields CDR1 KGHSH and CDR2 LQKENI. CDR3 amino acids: CASSPEKTQYF. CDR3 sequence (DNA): TGTGCCAGCTCACCGGAAAAGACCCAGTACTTC. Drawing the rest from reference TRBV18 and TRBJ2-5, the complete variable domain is NAGVMQNPRHLVRRRGQEARLRCSPMKGHSHVYWYRQLPEEGLKFMVYLQKENIIDESGMPKERFSAEFPKEGPSILRIQQVVRGDSAAYFCASSPEKTQYFGPGTRLLVL.